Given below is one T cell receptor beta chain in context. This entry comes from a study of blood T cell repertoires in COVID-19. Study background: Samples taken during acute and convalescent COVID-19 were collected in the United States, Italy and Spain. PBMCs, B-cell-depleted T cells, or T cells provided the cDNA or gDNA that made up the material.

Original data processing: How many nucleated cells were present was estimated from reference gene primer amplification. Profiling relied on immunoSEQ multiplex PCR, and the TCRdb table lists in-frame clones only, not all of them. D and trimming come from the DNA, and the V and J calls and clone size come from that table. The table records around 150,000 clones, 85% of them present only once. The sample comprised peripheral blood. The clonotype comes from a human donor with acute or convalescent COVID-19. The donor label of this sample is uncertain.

CDR3 bases: TGTGCCAGCAGCCCTGACAGGGGATACGGCTACACCTTC. Its translation is CASSPDRGYGYTF. This chain connects TRBV12-3 or TRBV12-4 to TRBJ1-2; 8 positions agree with TRBD1. V was clipped by 6 bases and J by 8 bases; unmatched bases: 8. This CDR3 spans 13 amino acids.